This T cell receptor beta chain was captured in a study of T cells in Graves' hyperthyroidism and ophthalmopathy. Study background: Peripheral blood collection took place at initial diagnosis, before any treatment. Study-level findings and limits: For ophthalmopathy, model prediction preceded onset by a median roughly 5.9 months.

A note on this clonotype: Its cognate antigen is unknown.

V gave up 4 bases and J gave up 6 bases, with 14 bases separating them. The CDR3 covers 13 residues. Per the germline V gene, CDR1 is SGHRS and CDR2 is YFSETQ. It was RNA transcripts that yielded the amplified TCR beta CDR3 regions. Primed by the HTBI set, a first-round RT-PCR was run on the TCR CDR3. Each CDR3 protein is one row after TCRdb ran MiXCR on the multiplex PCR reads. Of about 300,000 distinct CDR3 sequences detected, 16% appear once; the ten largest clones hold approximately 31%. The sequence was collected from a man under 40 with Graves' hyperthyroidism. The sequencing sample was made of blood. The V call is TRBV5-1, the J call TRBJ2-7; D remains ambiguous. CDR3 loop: CASSPEGYFEQYF. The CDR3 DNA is TGCGCCAGCAGCCCCGAAGGATATTTCGAGCAGTACTTC.